The 5 T cell receptor beta chains listed next were all sequenced from one sample in a study of shared clonotypes between healthy human individuals. Profiling relied on immunoSEQ multiplex PCR, and the TCRdb table lists in-frame clones only, not all of them. The data show about 2.3 million clones, more than 85% seen once. Input material: naive CD4+ T cells from PBMCs. Subset here: CD45RA+ positively selected. These receptors were collected from a young man in good health. Some clones in this sample may be carry-over from other donors' samples.

In its sample, this clone was seen a few times. This chain uses TRBV6-5 with TRBJ1-5, with no clear D. Germline V gene lookup returns CDR1 MNHEY and CDR2 SVGAGI. Trimming took 6 bases from V and 7 from J, leaving 13 bases between them. This CDR3 is 13 amino acids long. The CDR3 sequence is CASRGAERQPQHF. In DNA, the CDR3 is TGTGCCAGCAGGGGAGCGGAGCGGCAGCCCCAGCATTTT.

This clone was recorded only once. Different DNA sequences within this sample yield the same CDR3. The chain employs TRBV7-6 and TRBJ2-7, with D perhaps matching TRBD1 or TRBD2 (5 bases each). Per the germline V gene, CDR1 is SGHVS and CDR2 is FNYEAQ. Trimming shortened V by 1 base and J by 3 bases, and 7 bases separated the two germline ends. The CDR3 runs 13 residues. The CDR3 nucleotides read TGTGCCAGCAGCTTAGGTGGGGGCTACGAGCAGTACTTC. It codes for CASSLGGGYEQYF.

V is TRBV4-1 and J is TRBJ2-7, with D perhaps matching TRBD2 (6 bases). Germline V lookup: CDR1 MGHRA, CDR2 YSYEKL. The CDR3 runs 13 residues. The V gene lost 4 bases and the J gene lost 5 bases, with 12 bases spanning the gap. CDR3 nucleotides: TGCGCCAGCAGCCGACTAGTCTGGCACGAGCAGTACTTC. This gives the protein CASSRLVWHEQYF.

The chain is built from TRBV9 and TRBJ2-7; possible D gene TRBD2, 5 bases. The germline CDR1 and CDR2 sequences are SGDLS and YYNGEE. Trimming removed 0 bases at V and 0 bases at J, with 16 bases between. This CDR3 has 17 residues. The CDR3 spells CASSVEGALGSSYEQYF. Here the CDR3 DNA reads TGTGCCAGCAGCGTAGAAGGTGCGTTGGGGAGCTCCTACGAGCAGTACTTC.

This rearrangement joins TRBV7-9 to TRBJ2-4, with D hard to call. The V and J ends lost 5 bases and 2 bases respectively, with 10 bases between them. The germline V gene has CDR1 SEHNR and CDR2 FQNEAQ (reference sequence). The CDR3 loop spans 14 amino acids. The CDR3 spells CASSTLDTKNIQYF. CDR3 sequence (DNA): TGTGCCAGCAGCACTCTGGATACCAAAAACATTCAGTACTTC.